This T cell receptor beta chain was captured by sequencing in a study of human T cells and chemical hapten exposure. Regarding the study as a whole: The study found expanded TCRs formed significantly more large CDR3 similarity clusters than controls.

CDR1 is GTSNPN and CDR2 is SVGIG in the germline V gene (reference sequence). The CDR3 sequence is 15 residues long. The V end was cut by 0 bases, the J end by 4 bases, with 13 bases between. Time point given: patch test 1, 2 weeks after DPC sensitization. Treatment noted: therapeutic diphenylcyclopropenone sensitization with weekly scalp DPC. At patch-test visits, sampling came before the patch test. As regards this clonotype: The antigen remains unidentified.

TCRdb processed the RACE reads anew with MiXCR; each CDR3 protein has one entry. This table has under 200,000 distinct CDR3 sequences, about 14% appearing once. The TCR originated in a woman aged 30 to 39 with alopecia areata. Some clones in this sample may be carry-over from other donors' samples. The sample consisted of whole blood, taken in connection with sensitization to the hapten diphenylcyclopropenone (DPC). The V gene is TRBV30, the J gene TRBJ1-5; D call uncertain. For the CDR3, the DNA is TGTGCCTGGAGTGTAAGCCCAAGTGGGAATCAGCCCCAGCATTTT. Amino acid sequence: CAWSVSPSGNQPQHF.